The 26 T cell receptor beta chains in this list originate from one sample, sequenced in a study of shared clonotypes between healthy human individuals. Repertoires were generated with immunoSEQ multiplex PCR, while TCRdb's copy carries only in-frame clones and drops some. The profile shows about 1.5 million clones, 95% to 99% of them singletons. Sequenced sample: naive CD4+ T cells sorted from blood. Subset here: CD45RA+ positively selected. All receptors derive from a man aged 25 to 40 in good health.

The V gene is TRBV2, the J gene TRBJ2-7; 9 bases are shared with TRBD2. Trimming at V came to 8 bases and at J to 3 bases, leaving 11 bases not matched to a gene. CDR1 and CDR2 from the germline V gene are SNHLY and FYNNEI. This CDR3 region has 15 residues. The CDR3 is CASQGVRTSDYEQYF. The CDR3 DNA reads TGTGCCAGCCAAGGGGTCCGGACTAGCGACTACGAGCAGTACTTC.

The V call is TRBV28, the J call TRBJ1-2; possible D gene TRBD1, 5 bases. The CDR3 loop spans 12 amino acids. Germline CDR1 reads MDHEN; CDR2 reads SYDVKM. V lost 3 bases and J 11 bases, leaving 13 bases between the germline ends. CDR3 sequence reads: CASSFGTIVYTF. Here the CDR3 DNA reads TGTGCCAGCAGTTTCGGGACCATTGTTTACACCTTC.

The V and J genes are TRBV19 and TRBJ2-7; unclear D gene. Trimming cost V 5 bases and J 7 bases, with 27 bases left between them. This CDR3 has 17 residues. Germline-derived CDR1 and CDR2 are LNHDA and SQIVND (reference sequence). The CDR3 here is CASSALGANPSSWEQYF. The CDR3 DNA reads TGTGCCAGTAGTGCCCTCGGAGCTAACCCCTCTTCGTGGGAGCAGTACTTC.

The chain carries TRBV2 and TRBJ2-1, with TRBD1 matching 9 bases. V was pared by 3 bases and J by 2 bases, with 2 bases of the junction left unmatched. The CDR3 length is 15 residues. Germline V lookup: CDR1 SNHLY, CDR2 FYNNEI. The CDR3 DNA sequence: TGTGCCAGCAGTGAGGACAGGGGAACCTACAATGAGCAGTTCTTC. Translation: CASSEDRGTYNEQFF.

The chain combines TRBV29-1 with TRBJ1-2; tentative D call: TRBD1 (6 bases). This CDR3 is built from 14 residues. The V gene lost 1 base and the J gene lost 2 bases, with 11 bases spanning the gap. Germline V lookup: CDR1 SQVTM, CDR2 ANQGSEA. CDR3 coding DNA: TGCAGCGTTGAAGTACAGGGACTCAACTATGGCTACACCTTC. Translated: CSVEVQGLNYGYTF. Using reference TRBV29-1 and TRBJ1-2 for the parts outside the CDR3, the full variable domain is SAVISQKPSRDICQRGTSLTIQCQVDSQVTMMFWYRQQPGQSLTLIATANQGSEATYESGFVIDKFPISRPNLTFSTLTVSNMSPEDSSIYLCSVEVQGLNYGYTFGSGTRLTVV.

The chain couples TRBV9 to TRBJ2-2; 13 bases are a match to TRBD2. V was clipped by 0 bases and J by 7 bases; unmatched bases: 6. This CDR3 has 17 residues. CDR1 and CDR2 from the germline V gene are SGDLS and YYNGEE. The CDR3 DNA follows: TGTGCCAGCAGCGTAGAAGGGACTAGCGGGAATTACGGGGAGCTGTTTTTT. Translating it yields CASSVEGTSGNYGELFF.

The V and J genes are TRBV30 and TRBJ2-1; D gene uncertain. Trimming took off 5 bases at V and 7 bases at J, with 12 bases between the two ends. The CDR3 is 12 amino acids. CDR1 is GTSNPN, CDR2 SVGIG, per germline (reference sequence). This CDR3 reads CAWLPHPNEQFF. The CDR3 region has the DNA TGTGCCTGGCTCCCTCACCCAAATGAGCAGTTCTTC.

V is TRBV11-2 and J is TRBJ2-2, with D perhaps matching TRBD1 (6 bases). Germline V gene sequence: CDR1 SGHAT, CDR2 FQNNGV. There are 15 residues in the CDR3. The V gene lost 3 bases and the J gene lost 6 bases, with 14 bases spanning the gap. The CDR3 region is CASSLTGFTAGELFF. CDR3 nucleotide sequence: TGTGCCAGCAGCTTGACAGGTTTTACTGCCGGGGAGCTGTTTTTT.

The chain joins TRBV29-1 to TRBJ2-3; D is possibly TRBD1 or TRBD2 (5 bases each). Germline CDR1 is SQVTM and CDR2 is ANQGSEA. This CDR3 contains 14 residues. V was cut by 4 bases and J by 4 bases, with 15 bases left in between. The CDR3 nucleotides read TGCAGCGTTGTGATTACGGGACCACCAGATACGCAGTATTTT. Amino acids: CSVVITGPPDTQYF.

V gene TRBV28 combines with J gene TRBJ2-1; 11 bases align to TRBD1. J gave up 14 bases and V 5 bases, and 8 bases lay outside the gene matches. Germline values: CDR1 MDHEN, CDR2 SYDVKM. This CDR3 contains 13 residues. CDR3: CASSPGQGAGKFF. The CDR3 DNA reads TGTGCCAGCAGTCCCGGACAGGGGGCCGGAAAGTTCTTC.

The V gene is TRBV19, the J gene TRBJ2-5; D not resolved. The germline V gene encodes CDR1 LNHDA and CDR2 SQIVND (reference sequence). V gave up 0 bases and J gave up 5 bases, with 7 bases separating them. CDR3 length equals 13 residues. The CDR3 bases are TGTGCCAGTAGTATAGACAGGATGGAGACCCAGTACTTC. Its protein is CASSIDRMETQYF.

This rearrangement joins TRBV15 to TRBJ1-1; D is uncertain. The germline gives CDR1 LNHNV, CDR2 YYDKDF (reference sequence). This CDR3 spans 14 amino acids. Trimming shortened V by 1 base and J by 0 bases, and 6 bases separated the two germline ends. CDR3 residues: CATSRGQLNTEAFF. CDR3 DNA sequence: TGTGCCACCAGCAGAGGCCAGTTGAACACTGAAGCTTTCTTT.

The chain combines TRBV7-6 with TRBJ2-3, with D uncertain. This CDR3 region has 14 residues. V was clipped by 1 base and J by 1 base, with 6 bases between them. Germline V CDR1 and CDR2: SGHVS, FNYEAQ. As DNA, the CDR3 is TGTGCCAGCAGCTTAGTACACGGCACAGATACGCAGTATTTT. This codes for CASSLVHGTDTQYF.

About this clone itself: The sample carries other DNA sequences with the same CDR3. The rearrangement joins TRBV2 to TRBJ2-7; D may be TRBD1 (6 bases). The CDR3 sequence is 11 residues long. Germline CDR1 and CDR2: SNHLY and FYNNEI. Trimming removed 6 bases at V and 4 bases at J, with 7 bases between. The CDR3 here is CASSGQYEQYF. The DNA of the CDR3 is TGTGCCAGCAGCGGACAGTACGAGCAGTACTTC. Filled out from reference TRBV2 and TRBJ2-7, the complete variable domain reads EPEVTQTPSHQVTQMGQEVILRCVPISNHLYFYWYRQILGQKVEFLVSFYNNEISEKSEIFDDQFSVERPDGSNFTLKIRSTKLEDSAMYFCASSGQYEQYFGPGTRLTVT.

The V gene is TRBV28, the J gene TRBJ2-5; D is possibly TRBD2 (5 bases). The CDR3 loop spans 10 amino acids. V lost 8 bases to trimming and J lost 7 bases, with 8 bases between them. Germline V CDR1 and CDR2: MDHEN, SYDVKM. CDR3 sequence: CASGLGTQYF. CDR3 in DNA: TGTGCCAGCGGACTTGGGACCCAGTACTTC. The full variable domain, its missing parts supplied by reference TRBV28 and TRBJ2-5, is DVKVTQSSRYLVKRTGEKVFLECVQDMDHENMFWYRQDPGLGLRLIYFSYDVKMKEKGDIPEGYSVSREKKERFSLILESASTNQTSMYLCASGLGTQYFGPGTRLLVL.

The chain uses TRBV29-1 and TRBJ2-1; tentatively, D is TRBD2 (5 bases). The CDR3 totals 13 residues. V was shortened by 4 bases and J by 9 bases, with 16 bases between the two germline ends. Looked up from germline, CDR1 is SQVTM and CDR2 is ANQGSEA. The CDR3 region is CSVGLSPAGEQFF. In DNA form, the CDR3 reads TGCAGCGTTGGGTTGTCACCGGCGGGTGAGCAGTTCTTC.

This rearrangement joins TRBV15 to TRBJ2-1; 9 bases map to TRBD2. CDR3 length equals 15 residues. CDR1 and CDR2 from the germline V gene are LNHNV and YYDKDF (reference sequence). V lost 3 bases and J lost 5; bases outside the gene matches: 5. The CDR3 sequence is CATSRRLADNNEQFF. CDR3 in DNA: TGTGCCACCAGCAGGCGACTAGCGGATAACAATGAGCAGTTCTTC.

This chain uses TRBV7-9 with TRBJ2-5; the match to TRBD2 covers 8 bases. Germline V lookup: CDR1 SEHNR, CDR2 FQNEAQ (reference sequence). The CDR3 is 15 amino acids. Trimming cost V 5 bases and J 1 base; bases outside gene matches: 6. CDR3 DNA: TGTGCCAGCAGCGCAAGCGGGAGCCGCCAAGAGACCCAGTACTTC. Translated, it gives CASSASGSRQETQYF.

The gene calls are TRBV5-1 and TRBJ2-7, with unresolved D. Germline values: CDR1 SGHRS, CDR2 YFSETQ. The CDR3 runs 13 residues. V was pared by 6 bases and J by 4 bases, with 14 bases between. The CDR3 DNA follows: TGCGCCAGCAAGCTCCGACCCGAGTACGAGCAGTACTTC. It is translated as CASKLRPEYEQYF.

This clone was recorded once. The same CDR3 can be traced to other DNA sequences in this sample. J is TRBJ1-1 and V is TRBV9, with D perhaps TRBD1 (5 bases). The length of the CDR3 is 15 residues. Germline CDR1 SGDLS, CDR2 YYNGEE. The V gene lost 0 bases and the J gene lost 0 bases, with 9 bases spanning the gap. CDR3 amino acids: CASSVGGQLNTEAFF. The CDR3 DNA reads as TGTGCCAGCAGCGTAGGGGGCCAACTGAACACTGAAGCTTTCTTT. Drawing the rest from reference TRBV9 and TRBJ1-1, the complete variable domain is DSGVTQTPKHLITATGQRVTLRCSPRSGDLSVYWYQQSLDQGLQFLIQYYNGEERAKGNILERFSAQQFPDLHSELNLSSLELGDSALYFCASSVGGQLNTEAFFGQGTRLTVV.

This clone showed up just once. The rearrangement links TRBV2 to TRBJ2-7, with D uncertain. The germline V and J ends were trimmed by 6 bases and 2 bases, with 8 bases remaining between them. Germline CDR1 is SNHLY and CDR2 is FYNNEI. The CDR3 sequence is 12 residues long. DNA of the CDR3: TGTGCCAGCAGGGAAAGGACCTACGAGCAGTACTTC. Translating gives CASRERTYEQYF.

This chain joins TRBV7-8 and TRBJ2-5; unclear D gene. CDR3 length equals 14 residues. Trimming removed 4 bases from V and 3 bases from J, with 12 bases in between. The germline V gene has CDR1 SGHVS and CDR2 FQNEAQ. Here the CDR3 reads CASSSLDGEETQYF. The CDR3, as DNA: TGTGCCAGCAGCTCATTGGACGGAGAAGAGACCCAGTACTTC.

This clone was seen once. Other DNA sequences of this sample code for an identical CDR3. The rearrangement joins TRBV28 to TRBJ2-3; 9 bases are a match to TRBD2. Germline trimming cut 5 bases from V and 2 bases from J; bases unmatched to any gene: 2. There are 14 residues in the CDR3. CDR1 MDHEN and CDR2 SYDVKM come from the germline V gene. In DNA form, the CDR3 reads TGTGCCAGCAGTCTAGCGGGACCCACAGATACGCAGTATTTT. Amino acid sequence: CASSLAGPTDTQYF. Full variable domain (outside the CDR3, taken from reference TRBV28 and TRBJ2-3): DVKVTQSSRYLVKRTGEKVFLECVQDMDHENMFWYRQDPGLGLRLIYFSYDVKMKEKGDIPEGYSVSREKKERFSLILESASTNQTSMYLCASSLAGPTDTQYFGPGTRLTVL.

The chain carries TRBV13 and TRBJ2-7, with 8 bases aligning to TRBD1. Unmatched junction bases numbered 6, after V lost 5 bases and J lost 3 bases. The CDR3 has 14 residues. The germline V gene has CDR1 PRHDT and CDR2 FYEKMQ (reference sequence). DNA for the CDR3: TGTGCCAGCAGCCCCTCCAGGGGGCGCTACGAGCAGTACTTC. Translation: CASSPSRGRYEQYF.

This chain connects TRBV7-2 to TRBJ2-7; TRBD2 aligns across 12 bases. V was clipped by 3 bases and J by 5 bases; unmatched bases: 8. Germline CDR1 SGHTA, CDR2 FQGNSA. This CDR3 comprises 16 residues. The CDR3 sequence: CASSFFRLAGADEQYF. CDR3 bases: TGTGCCAGCAGCTTTTTTCGACTAGCGGGAGCCGACGAGCAGTACTTC.

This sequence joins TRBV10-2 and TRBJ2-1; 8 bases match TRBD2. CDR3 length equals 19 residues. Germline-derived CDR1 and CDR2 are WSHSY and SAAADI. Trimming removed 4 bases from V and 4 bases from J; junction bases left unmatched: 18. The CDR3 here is CASSGLGLRMASGYNEQFF. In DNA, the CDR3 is TGCGCCAGCAGTGGCCTTGGTCTTCGGATGGCTAGCGGGTACAATGAGCAGTTCTTC.